A selection of T cell receptor beta chains follows, all from one sample in a study of T cells of healthy individuals. MiXCR, applied by TCRdb to the 5' RACE reads, yields one record per CDR3 protein. The sample yields about 53,000 distinct CDR3 sequences, about 15% seen once. Every receptor here comes from a human donor in good health. Both conserved end residues are part of each CDR3. Fields, in order: D gene, clone size, J gene, V gene, CDR3 protein, CDR3 DNA. The D gene is left open where the match is weak. The listing skips clone size in some rows; elsewhere it reads once, few, many or a size class.

d_gene: TRBD2; abundance: many; j_gene: TRBJ2-7; v_gene: TRBV6-1; CDR3aa: CASSDPGLAVTYEQYF; CDR3nt: TGTGCCAGCAGTGATCCCGGACTAGCGGTTACCTACGAGCAGTACTTC
d_gene: .; abundance: many; j_gene: TRBJ2-1; v_gene: TRBV2; CDR3aa: CASSVSDNEQFF; CDR3nt: TGTGCCAGCAGTGTATCTGACAATGAGCAGTTCTTC
d_gene: TRBD1; abundance: few; j_gene: TRBJ1-1; v_gene: TRBV11-2; CDR3aa: CASRGDRGEPTEAFF; CDR3nt: TGTGCCAGCAGAGGGGACAGGGGTGAGCCAACTGAAGCTTTCTTT
d_gene: TRBD1; abundance: few; j_gene: TRBJ2-3; v_gene: TRBV4-3; CDR3aa: CASSQDLMGTGRPDTQYF; CDR3nt: TGCGCCAGCAGCCAAGATTTAATGGGGACAGGGCGGCCAGATACGCAGTATTTT
d_gene: TRBD2; abundance: many; j_gene: TRBJ2-1; v_gene: TRBV5-1; CDR3aa: CASSSLGLAGISVVEAEQFF; CDR3nt: TGCGCCAGCAGCTCGCTGGGACTAGCGGGAATATCGGTTGTCGAGGCTGAGCAGTTCTTC
d_gene: TRBD1; abundance: many; j_gene: TRBJ2-7; v_gene: TRBV6-5; CDR3aa: CASSLQGADGHYEQYF; CDR3nt: TGTGCCAGCAGTCTTCAGGGGGCGGACGGGCACTACGAGCAGTACTTC
d_gene: .; abundance: many; j_gene: TRBJ1-5; v_gene: TRBV6-2/TRBV6-3; CDR3aa: CASSYRQATNQPQHF; CDR3nt: TGTGCCAGCAGTTATCGCCAGGCTACTAATCAGCCCCAGCATTTT
d_gene: TRBD2; abundance: many; j_gene: TRBJ2-2; v_gene: TRBV29-1; CDR3aa: CSVDGSGGTGELFF; CDR3nt: TGCAGCGTTGACGGGAGCGGGGGCACCGGGGAGCTGTTTTTT
d_gene: TRBD1; abundance: .; j_gene: TRBJ1-5; v_gene: TRBV5-5; CDR3aa: CASSLTGGGNQPQHF; CDR3nt: TGTGCCAGCAGCTTGACAGGGGGTGGCAATCAGCCCCAGCATTTT
d_gene: .; abundance: few; j_gene: TRBJ1-5; v_gene: TRBV27; CDR3aa: CASSLSANQPQHF; CDR3nt: TGTGCCAGCAGTTTATCGGCTAATCAGCCCCAGCATTTT
d_gene: .; abundance: .; j_gene: TRBJ2-3; v_gene: TRBV9; CDR3aa: CASSLDKDSHAMDTQYF; CDR3nt: TGTGCCAGCAGCCTTGATAAGGACAGCCACGCCATGGATACGCAGTATTTT
d_gene: .; abundance: .; j_gene: TRBJ2-3; v_gene: TRBV24-1; CDR3aa: CATSDENKSGTDTQYF; CDR3nt: TGTGCCACCAGTGATGAGAATAAGAGCGGCACAGATACGCAGTATTTT
d_gene: .; abundance: many; j_gene: TRBJ1-2; v_gene: TRBV7-9; CDR3aa: CASSFLGPGSGGYTF; CDR3nt: TGTGCCAGCAGCTTCCTCGGCCCAGGGAGCGGTGGCTACACCTTC
d_gene: .; abundance: many; j_gene: TRBJ1-5; v_gene: TRBV20-1; CDR3aa: CSARVDRFSNQPQHF; CDR3nt: TGCAGTGCTAGAGTTGACAGGTTTAGCAATCAGCCCCAGCATTTT
d_gene: .; abundance: medium-sized; j_gene: TRBJ1-6; v_gene: TRBV28; CDR3aa: CASSPDSYYNSPLHF; CDR3nt: TGTGCCAGCAGTCCTGACAGCTATTATAATTCACCCCTCCACTTT
d_gene: TRBD1; abundance: many; j_gene: TRBJ1-1; v_gene: TRBV30; CDR3aa: CASRQGAAMNTEAFF; CDR3nt: TGTGCCTCAAGACAGGGGGCGGCTATGAACACTGAAGCTTTCTTT
d_gene: .; abundance: few; j_gene: TRBJ2-7; v_gene: TRBV2; CDR3aa: CALWGYEQYF; CDR3nt: TGTGCCCTCTGGGGTTACGAGCAGTACTTC
d_gene: .; abundance: many; j_gene: TRBJ2-3; v_gene: TRBV30; CDR3aa: CAWSVYGNAWGTDTQYF; CDR3nt: TGTGCCTGGAGTGTCTACGGGAACGCCTGGGGCACAGATACGCAGTATTTT
d_gene: TRBD1; abundance: many; j_gene: TRBJ2-5; v_gene: TRBV20-1; CDR3aa: CSAEQGAFGETQYF; CDR3nt: TGCAGTGCTGAGCAGGGGGCATTCGGGGAGACCCAGTACTTC
d_gene: TRBD1; abundance: many; j_gene: TRBJ1-2; v_gene: TRBV3-1; CDR3aa: CASSQTGNRGGYGYTF; CDR3nt: TGTGCCAGCAGCCAAACTGGAAACAGGGGAGGCTATGGCTACACCTTC
d_gene: .; abundance: .; j_gene: TRBJ1-4; v_gene: TRBV9; CDR3aa: CASSPTPGQPNEKLFF; CDR3nt: TGTGCCAGCAGCCCGACGCCGGGACAACCAAATGAAAAACTGTTTTTT
d_gene: .; abundance: many; j_gene: TRBJ1-1; v_gene: TRBV3-1; CDR3aa: CASRSADAGNTEAFF; CDR3nt: TGTGCCAGCAGATCTGCGGACGCAGGGAACACTGAAGCTTTCTTT
d_gene: .; abundance: .; j_gene: TRBJ1-5; v_gene: TRBV10-3; CDR3aa: CAISGGFRGNGTQPQHF; CDR3nt: TGTGCCATCAGTGGGGGATTTCGGGGCAACGGTACTCAGCCCCAGCATTTT
d_gene: .; abundance: many; j_gene: TRBJ2-1; v_gene: TRBV27; CDR3aa: CASSSWGAGEQFF; CDR3nt: TGTGCCAGCAGTTCCTGGGGGGCCGGTGAGCAGTTCTTC
d_gene: .; abundance: many; j_gene: TRBJ1-1; v_gene: TRBV20-1; CDR3aa: CSARVVNTEAFF; CDR3nt: TGCAGTGCTAGAGTCGTGAACACTGAAGCTTTCTTT
d_gene: .; abundance: .; j_gene: TRBJ1-5; v_gene: TRBV5-8; CDR3aa: CASIRGGGHQPQHF; CDR3nt: TGTGCCAGCATCAGAGGAGGGGGTCATCAGCCCCAGCATTTT
d_gene: TRBD2; abundance: few; j_gene: TRBJ2-1; v_gene: TRBV2; CDR3aa: CASMTSGRSSYNEQFF; CDR3nt: TGTGCCAGCATGACTAGCGGGAGGAGCTCCTACAATGAGCAGTTCTTC